The clone carrying this T cell receptor (beta chain) occurred a few times. Its target is unknown. Individual cDNA molecules were tagged with unique molecular identifiers. MiXCR was run by TCRdb on the 5' RACE reads, yielding one entry per CDR3 protein. The table has about 59,000 distinct CDR3 sequences, around 13% seen once. The sample originates from a study of early T cells in non-severe SARS-CoV-2 infection. Study as a whole: Unpaired chains resulted from sequencing bulk RNA of unsorted whole blood. Overall study findings and caveats: Database matching using VDJdb favored anti-spike CD8 responses, with private and CD4 specificities left missing.

V was pared by 3 bases and J by 1 base, with 16 bases of the junction left unmatched. The CDR3 extends over 18 amino acids. The germline V gene encodes CDR1 DFQATT and CDR2 SNEGSKA (reference sequence). The rearrangement joins TRBV20-1 to TRBJ2-7; TRBD2 aligns across 9 bases. The origin of this receptor is an adult who was a healthcare worker with PCR-confirmed SARS-CoV-2 infection or an uninfected control (not recorded which). The starting material was whole blood, obtained at baseline. CDR3 coding DNA: TGCAGTGCTAGGGCCCTAGCGGGGAACGATGATCCTTCCTACGAGCAGTACTTC. Residues: CSARALAGNDDPSYEQYF.